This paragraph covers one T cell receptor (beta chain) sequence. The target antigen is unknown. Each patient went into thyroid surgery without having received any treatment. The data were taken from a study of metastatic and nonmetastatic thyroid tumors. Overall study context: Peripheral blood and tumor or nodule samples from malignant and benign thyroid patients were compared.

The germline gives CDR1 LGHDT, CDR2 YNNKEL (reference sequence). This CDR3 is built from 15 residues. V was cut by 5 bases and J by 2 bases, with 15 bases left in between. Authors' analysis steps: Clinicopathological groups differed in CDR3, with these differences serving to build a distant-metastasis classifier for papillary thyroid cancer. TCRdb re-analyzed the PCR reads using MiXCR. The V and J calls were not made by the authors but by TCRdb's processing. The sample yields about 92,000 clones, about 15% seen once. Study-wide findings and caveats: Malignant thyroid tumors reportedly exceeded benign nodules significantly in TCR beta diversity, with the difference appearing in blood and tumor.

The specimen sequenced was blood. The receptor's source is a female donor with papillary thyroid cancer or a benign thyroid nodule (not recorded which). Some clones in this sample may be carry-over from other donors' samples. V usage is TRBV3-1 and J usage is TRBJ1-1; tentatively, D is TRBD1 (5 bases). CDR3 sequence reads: CASSWSPGPNTEAFF. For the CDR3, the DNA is TGTGCCAGCAGCTGGTCGCCGGGACCTAACACTGAAGCTTTCTTT. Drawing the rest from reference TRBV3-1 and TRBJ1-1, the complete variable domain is DTAVSQTPKYLVTQMGNDKSIKCEQNLGHDTMYWYKQDSKKFLKIMFSYNNKELIINETVPNRFSPKSPDKAHLNLHINSLELGDSAVYFCASSWSPGPNTEAFFGQGTRLTVV.